The text below deals with one TCR beta chain. Its target is not known. CDR3 length: 15 residues. J gave up 3 bases and V 9 bases, and 10 bases lay outside the gene matches. Germline-derived CDR1 and CDR2 are LNHDA and SQIVND (reference sequence). This entry is derived from a study of vaccination and CD4 T cells after COVID-19. Turning to the study itself: After nasal swab PCR-confirmed SARS-CoV-2, roughly 10 convalescents had mild disease and one severe. Samples taken post-COVID came a median 101 days after diagnosis, ranging from 35 to 161.

An Oncomine TCR Beta short-read assay was used to sequence the DNA from cultured CD4+ T cells. One entry per CDR3 protein results from TCRdb running MiXCR on the PCR reads. The sample gives around 21,000 distinct CDR3 sequences, around 53% of which show up once; roughly 17% is in the top ten. Sample treatment: approximately 9-day PBMC culture with coronavirus spike peptide pools or control peptides (ViraFEST assay). ViraFEST used peptide pools to expand antigen-specific T cells, then sequenced TCRs. Sequencing was done on a sample of CD4+ T cells from blood, cultured in vitro. V and J are TRBV19 and TRBJ2-7, with 11 nucleotides matching TRBD1. The sequence derives from a human donor who had recovered from COVID-19. This CDR3 reads CASTSTGTGGYEQYF. Written as DNA, the CDR3 is TGTGCCAGCACCTCCACCGGGACAGGGGGCTACGAGCAGTACTTC.